A single sample gave rise to the 5 T cell receptor beta chains below, sequenced in a study of blood T cell repertoires in COVID-19. The table came from immunoSEQ multiplex PCR; TCRdb's copy has only in-frame clones and leaves some out. Of under 200,000 clones in the sample, approximately 88% were seen once. Sample: peripheral blood. The receptors shown here come from a man younger than 35 with active or convalescent COVID-19.

This clone was seen only a few times. The chain employs TRBV10-1 and TRBJ2-1; D may be TRBD2 (6 bases). Between the trimmed V and J ends, which lost 4 bases and 7 bases, there was a span of 8 bases. The CDR3 covers 12 residues. Germline V gene sequence: CDR1 WNHNN, CDR2 SYGVQD (reference sequence). The CDR3 DNA follows: TGCGCCAGCAGTGCGACTAGGAATGAGCAGTTCTTC. Translation: CASSATRNEQFF.

The J gene is TRBJ1-1, the V gene TRBV19, with 9 nucleotides matching TRBD1. In germline, CDR1 is LNHDA, CDR2 SQIVND (reference sequence). Trimming removed 10 bases from V and 4 bases from J; junction bases left unmatched: 16. The CDR3 extends over 16 amino acids. For the CDR3, the DNA is TGTGCCACCCACCCATTGCGGGACAGGGTAGGCACTGAAGCTTTCTTT. Encoded protein: CATHPLRDRVGTEAFF.

The rearrangement links TRBV18 to TRBJ2-1, with D possibly TRBD2 on 6 matching bases. Trimming shortened V by 4 bases and J by 8 bases, and 18 bases separated the two germline ends. Germline CDR1 KGHSH, CDR2 LQKENI. This CDR3 has 15 amino acids. The CDR3 coding sequence is TGTGCCAGCTCACGGGACCCTCTCGGGAGAGATGAGCAGTTCTTC. Amino acids: CASSRDPLGRDEQFF.

In its sample, this clone was seen once. This sequence joins TRBV5-1 and TRBJ1-1; D might be TRBD1 (5 bases). The ends were cut back, 3 bases at V and 4 bases at J, with 19 bases in the middle. Germline V gives CDR1 SGHRS, CDR2 YFSETQ. The CDR3 runs 16 residues. In DNA, the CDR3 is TGCGCCAGCAGCTCGGACCCAGGGAAGTTGGGCACTGAAGCTTTCTTT. Encoded protein: CASSSDPGKLGTEAFF.

The chain is built from TRBV9 and TRBJ2-3, with TRBD2 as a possible D gene (6 bases). The CDR3 length is 14 residues. Looked up from germline, CDR1 is SGDLS and CDR2 is YYNGEE. V was pared by 4 bases and J by 2 bases, with 11 bases between. This CDR3 reads CASSRDLNTDTQYF. The CDR3 bases are TGTGCCAGCAGCAGGGACTTAAACACAGATACGCAGTATTTT.